Reported below is one TCR beta chain. Its target is unknown. The entry originates in a study of T cells in localized non-small cell lung cancer. Study-level points and caveats: Uninvolved adjacent lung had more T cell clonality than any other tissue, topping tumor.

Trimming removed 6 bases at V and 8 bases at J, with 17 bases between. The V gene's germline CDR1 is SQVTM and CDR2 ANQGSEA. The CDR3 is made up of 13 amino acids. Some clones are missing from TCRdb's copy, which holds only in-frame ones; the method was immunoSEQ multiplex PCR. The top ten hold roughly 17% of the sample, which has 40,000 to 60,000 clones, 81% seen once. Sequencing used peripheral blood mononuclear cells, obtained before any cancer treatment. This sequence was found in a man aged 35 to 69 with stage III lung adenocarcinoma. V is TRBV29-1 and J is TRBJ2-1; weak D call: TRBD2 (5 bases). Written as DNA, the CDR3 is TGCAGCGTCGGACTTGTCTCGACATATGAGCAGTTCTTC. Its protein is CSVGLVSTYEQFF.